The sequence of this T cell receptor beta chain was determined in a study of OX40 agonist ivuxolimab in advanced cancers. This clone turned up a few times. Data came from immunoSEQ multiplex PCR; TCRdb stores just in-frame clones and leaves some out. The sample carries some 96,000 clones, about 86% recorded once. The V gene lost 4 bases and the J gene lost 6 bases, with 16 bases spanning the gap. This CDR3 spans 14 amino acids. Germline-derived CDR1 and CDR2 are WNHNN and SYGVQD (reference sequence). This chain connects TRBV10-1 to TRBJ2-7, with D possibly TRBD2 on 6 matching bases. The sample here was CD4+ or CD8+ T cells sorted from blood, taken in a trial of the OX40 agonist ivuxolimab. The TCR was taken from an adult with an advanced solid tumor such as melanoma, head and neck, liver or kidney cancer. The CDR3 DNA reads TGCGCCAGCAGTGGGGGACTCGCTAGCTCCGAGCAGTACTTC. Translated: CASSGGLASSEQYF.